This T cell receptor beta chain appears in the sequencing data of a study of T cell repertoires in cytomegalovirus infection. Study information: Public signatures in TCR beta pointed to CMV infection and matching HLA type.

In the case of this clonotype: Its antigen remains unidentified.

Study-wide points: Clonotype analysis showed dominance of the ex vivo response by HLA-C-restricted CMV-specific TCR beta clonotypes. There were carriers of CMV plus the relevant HLA, and cumulative public TCR beta family frequency identified them.

TCRdb independently ran MiXCR on the reads; one entry per CDR3 protein. The sample lists roughly 600,000 distinct CDR3 sequences; less than 25% were seen once. Sequencing was performed on CD8+ T cells from PBMCs. This sequence was found in a human donor in good health (CMV status not recorded). Some clones in this sample may be carry-over from other donors' samples.

CDR3 DNA sequence: TGTGCCACCTGGATGGGGGGCCTAGGGACCGGGGAGCTGTTTTTT. This sequence encodes CATWMGGLGTGELFF. This sequence joins TRBV6-5 and TRBJ2-2; D tentatively fits TRBD1 or TRBD2 (6 bases each). The CDR3 spans 15 residues. V gave up 10 bases and J gave up 5 bases, with 20 bases separating them. From germline, CDR1 is MNHEY and CDR2 SVGAGI.